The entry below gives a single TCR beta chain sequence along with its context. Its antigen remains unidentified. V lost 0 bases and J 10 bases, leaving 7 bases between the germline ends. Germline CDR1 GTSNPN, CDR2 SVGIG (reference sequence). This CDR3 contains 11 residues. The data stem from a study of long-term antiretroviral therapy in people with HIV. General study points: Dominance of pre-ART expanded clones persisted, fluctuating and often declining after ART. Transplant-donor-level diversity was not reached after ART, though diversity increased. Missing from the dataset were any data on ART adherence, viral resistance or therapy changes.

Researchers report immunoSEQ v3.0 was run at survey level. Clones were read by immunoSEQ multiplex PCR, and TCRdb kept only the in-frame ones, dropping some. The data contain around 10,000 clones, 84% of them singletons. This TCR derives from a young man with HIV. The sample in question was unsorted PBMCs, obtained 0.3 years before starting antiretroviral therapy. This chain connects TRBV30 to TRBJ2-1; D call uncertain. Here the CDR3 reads CAWSVMAEQFF. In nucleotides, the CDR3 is TGTGCCTGGAGTGTAATGGCAGAGCAGTTCTTC.